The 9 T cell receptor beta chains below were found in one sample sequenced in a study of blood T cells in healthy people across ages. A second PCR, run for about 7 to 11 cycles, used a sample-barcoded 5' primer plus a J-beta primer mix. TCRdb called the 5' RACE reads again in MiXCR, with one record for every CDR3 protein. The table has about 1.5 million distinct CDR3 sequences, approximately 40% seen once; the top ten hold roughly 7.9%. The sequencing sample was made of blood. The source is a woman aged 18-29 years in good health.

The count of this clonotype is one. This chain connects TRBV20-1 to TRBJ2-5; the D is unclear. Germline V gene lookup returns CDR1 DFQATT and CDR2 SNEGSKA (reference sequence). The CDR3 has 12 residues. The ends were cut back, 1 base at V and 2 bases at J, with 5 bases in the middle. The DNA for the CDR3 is TGCAGTGCTAGAGGTGAACAAGAGACCCAGTACTTC. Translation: CSARGEQETQYF.

The CDR3 DNA reads TGTGCCAGCAGTTACCCCGGGACAGTACAGCCCCAGCATTTT. It is translated as CASSYPGTVQPQHF. This chain links TRBV6-6 with TRBJ1-5; 7 bases are shared with TRBD1. Germline V gene data show CDR1 as MNHNY and CDR2 as SVGAGI (reference sequence). The CDR3 extends over 14 amino acids. After removal of 2 bases from V and 7 bases from J, the junction contained 5 bases not matched to a gene.

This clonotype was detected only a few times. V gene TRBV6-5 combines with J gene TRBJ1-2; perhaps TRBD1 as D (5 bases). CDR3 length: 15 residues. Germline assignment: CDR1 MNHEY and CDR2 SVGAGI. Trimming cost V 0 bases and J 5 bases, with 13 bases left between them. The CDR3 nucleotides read TGTGCCAGCAGTTACTCCGGGACGGTGGAGTATGGCTACACCTTC. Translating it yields CASSYSGTVEYGYTF.

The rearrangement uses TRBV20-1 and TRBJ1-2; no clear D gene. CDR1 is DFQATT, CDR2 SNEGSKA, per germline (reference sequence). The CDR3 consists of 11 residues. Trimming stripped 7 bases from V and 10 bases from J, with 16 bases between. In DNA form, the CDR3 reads TGCAGTGGGGGATTTTCGGACGTCTACACCTTC. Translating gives CSGGFSDVYTF.

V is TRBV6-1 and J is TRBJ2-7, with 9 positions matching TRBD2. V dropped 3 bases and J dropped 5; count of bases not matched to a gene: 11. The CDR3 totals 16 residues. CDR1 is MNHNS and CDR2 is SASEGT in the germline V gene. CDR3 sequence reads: CASSEGPGLAGHEQYF. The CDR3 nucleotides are TGTGCCAGCAGTGAGGGACCGGGACTAGCAGGGCACGAGCAGTACTTC.

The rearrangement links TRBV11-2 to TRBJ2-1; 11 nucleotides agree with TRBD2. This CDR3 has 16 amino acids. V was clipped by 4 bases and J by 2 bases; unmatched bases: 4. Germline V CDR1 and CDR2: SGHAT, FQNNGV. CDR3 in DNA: TGTGCCAGCAGCTCGGGACTAGCGGAGACCTACAATGAGCAGTTCTTC. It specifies CASSSGLAETYNEQFF.

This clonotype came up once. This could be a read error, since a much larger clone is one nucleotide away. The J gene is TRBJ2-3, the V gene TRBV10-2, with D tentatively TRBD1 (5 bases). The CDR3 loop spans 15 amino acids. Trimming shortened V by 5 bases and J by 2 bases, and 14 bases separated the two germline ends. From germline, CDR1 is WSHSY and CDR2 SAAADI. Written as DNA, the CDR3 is TGCGCCAGCAGTCCACAGGTTTTTAACACAGATACGCAGTATTTT. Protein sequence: CASSPQVFNTDTQYF.

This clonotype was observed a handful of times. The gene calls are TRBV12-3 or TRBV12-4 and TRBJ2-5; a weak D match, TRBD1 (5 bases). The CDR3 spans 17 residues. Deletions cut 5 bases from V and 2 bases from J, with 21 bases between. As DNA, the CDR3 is TGTGCCAGCAGTCCGCGACCTACGGAACAGGCGCAAGAGACCCAGTACTTC. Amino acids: CASSPRPTEQAQETQYF.

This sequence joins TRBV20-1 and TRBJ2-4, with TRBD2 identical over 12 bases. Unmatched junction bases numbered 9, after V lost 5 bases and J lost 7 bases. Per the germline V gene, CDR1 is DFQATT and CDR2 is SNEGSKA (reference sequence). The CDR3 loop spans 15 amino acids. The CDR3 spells CSASRLAGAGNIQYF. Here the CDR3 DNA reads TGCAGTGCTTCCCGACTAGCGGGAGCGGGGAACATTCAGTACTTC.